The rows below give T cell receptor beta chains drawn from one sample of a study of immune cell composition in non-small cell lung cancer. The repertoire was sequenced with immunoSEQ multiplex PCR; TCRdb's copy has only in-frame clones and lacks some. This table has 11,000 or so clones, 64% appearing once. Sequenced material: lung tumor tissue. Receptor source: a human donor with non-small cell lung cancer. The CDR3 runs from the conserved cysteine through the conserved F or W. The order of the fields is V gene, D gene, J gene, clone size, CDR3 protein, CDR3 DNA. The D gene is left open where the match is weak. Some rows mark clone size as missing; the rest say once, few, many or name a class of expanded clone.

>TRBV5-1|-|TRBJ2-2|-
CASSVTDYAGELFF
TGCGCCAGCAGCGTAACAGACTACGCCGGGGAGCTGTTTTTT
>TRBV7-9|-|TRBJ1-2|-
CASSTSDSYGYTF
TGTGCCAGCAGCACCTCAGACAGCTATGGCTACACCTTC
>TRBV5-4|-|TRBJ1-4|-
CASSLGGADEKLFF
TGTGCCAGCAGCTTGGGTGGGGCCGATGAAAAACTGTTTTTT
>TRBV4-3|TRBD1|TRBJ2-1|-
CASSIGTDNEQFF
TGCGCCAGCAGCATAGGGACAGACAATGAGCAGTTCTTC
>TRBV28|TRBD1|TRBJ1-2|-
CASRRPDRGIGGYTF
TGTGCCAGCAGGAGGCCCGACAGGGGGATAGGCGGCTACACCTTC
>TRBV5-3|-|TRBJ2-2|-
CARSSEQGPTNTGELFF
TGTGCCAGAAGCTCGGAACAGGGACCTACGAACACCGGGGAGCTGTTTTTT
>TRBV5-1|TRBD2|TRBJ2-5|-
CASSLAESGRGQETQYF
TGCGCCAGCAGCTTGGCCGAGAGCGGGAGGGGGCAGGAGACCCAGTACTTC
>TRBV28|TRBD2|TRBJ2-7|-
CASRRASGGTYEQYF
TGTGCCAGCAGGCGGGCTAGCGGGGGTACCTACGAGCAGTACTTC
>TRBV13|-|TRBJ2-1|-
CASSPHVSSYNEQFF
TGTGCCAGCAGCCCACACGTCAGCTCCTACAATGAGCAGTTCTTC
>TRBV28|-|TRBJ2-4|-
CASSLALRRGIQYF
TGTGCCAGCAGTTTAGCGCTACGCCGGGGCATTCAGTACTTC
>TRBV5-1|-|TRBJ2-7|-
CASSLGTGGSALF
TGCGCCAGCAGCTTGGGCACCGGTGGGAGTGCCTTATTC
>TRBV30|-|TRBJ2-7|-
CAWSVHGGASYEQYF
TGTGCCTGGAGTGTTCACGGAGGAGCGTCCTACGAGCAGTACTTC
>TRBV11-1|-|TRBJ1-2|few
CASSLASGFDGYTF
TGTGCCAGCAGCTTAGCTTCAGGGTTCGATGGCTACACCTTC
>TRBV5-6|-|TRBJ2-7|-
CASSLNRAYEQYF
TGTGCCAGCAGCTTAAACAGAGCCTACGAGCAGTACTTC
>TRBV6-1|-|TRBJ2-7|-
CASSVDYYEQYF
TGTGCCAGCAGTGTTGACTACTACGAGCAGTACTTC
>TRBV18|-|TRBJ1-5|-
CASSPQRLESLDQPQHF
TGTGCCAGCTCACCCCAGAGACTGGAGTCCCTCGATCAGCCCCAGCATTTT
>TRBV21-1|-|TRBJ1-1|-
CASSGQTDMNTEAFF
TGTGCCAGCAGCGGACAGACAGACATGAACACTGAAGCTTTCTTT
>TRBV28|-|TRBJ2-3|-
CASSRAGVDTQYF
TGTGCCAGCAGTCGCGCAGGGGTAGATACGCAGTATTTT
>TRBV5-5|-|TRBJ1-5|-
CASSLAVNQPQHF
TGTGCCAGCAGCTTGGCCGTCAATCAGCCCCAGCATTTT
>TRBV7-8|-|TRBJ2-7|-
CASSSPQGYEQYF
TGTGCCAGCAGCTCCCCACAGGGTTACGAGCAGTACTTC
>TRBV20-1|-|TRBJ2-3|-
CSAGRHTQYF
TGCAGTGCTGGGAGACATACGCAGTATTTT
>TRBV18|TRBD1|TRBJ2-2|-
CASSPGQGPIAGELFF
TGTGCCAGCTCACCAGGACAGGGTCCCATTGCCGGGGAGCTGTTTTTT
>TRBV2|-|TRBJ1-4|-
CASSGQGYEKLFF
TGTGCCAGCAGCGGGCAGGGTTATGAAAAACTGTTTTTT
>TRBV19|TRBD1|TRBJ2-7|-
CASSIWTGAEQYF
TGTGCCAGTAGTATTTGGACAGGGGCCGAGCAGTACTTC
>TRBV5-1|TRBD2|TRBJ2-1|-
CASSLGTSGNNEQFF
TGCGCCAGCAGCTTGGGGACTAGCGGCAACAATGAGCAGTTCTTC
>TRBV10-3|TRBD1|TRBJ2-7|once
CAISGEGARGNYEQYF
TGTGCCATCAGTGGCGAGGGGGCGAGGGGCAACTACGAGCAGTACTTC
>TRBV5-6|-|TRBJ1-1|-
CASFQGWNTEAFF
TGTGCCAGCTTCCAGGGGTGGAACACTGAAGCTTTCTTT
>TRBV7-3|TRBD2|TRBJ2-1|-
CATDQGTSGSRSSYNEQFF
TGTGCCACAGATCAAGGGACTAGCGGGTCAAGGAGCTCCTACAATGAGCAGTTCTTC
>TRBV9|TRBD1|TRBJ2-5|-
CASSVGVTGGFGGETQYF
TGTGCCAGCAGCGTAGGTGTGACAGGGGGTTTTGGGGGAGAGACCCAGTACTTC
>TRBV19|-|TRBJ2-7|-
CASSFDSQTSYEQYF
TGTGCCAGTAGTTTTGACAGTCAAACCTCCTACGAGCAGTACTTC
>TRBV7-2|TRBD2|TRBJ2-5|-
CASSPRTSGTRKTQYF
TGTGCCAGCAGCCCTCGGACTAGCGGGACGCGGAAGACCCAGTACTTC
>TRBV4-3|TRBD2|TRBJ2-3|-
CASSQDLRTSGRSSTDTQYF
TGCGCCAGCAGCCAAGATTTACGGACTAGCGGGAGAAGTAGTACAGATACGCAGTATTTT
>TRBV18|TRBD1|TRBJ1-4|once
CASSPRTGINEKLFF
TGTGCCAGCTCACCACGGACAGGGATAAATGAAAAACTGTTTTTT
>TRBV4-2|TRBD2|TRBJ2-3|few
CASSQESPILAGESDTQYF
TGTGCCAGCAGCCAAGAAAGTCCCATACTAGCGGGAGAGTCAGATACGCAGTATTTT
>TRBV6-6|-|TRBJ1-2|few
CASSVGGPYGYTF
TGTGCCAGCTCCGTCGGCGGGCCCTATGGCTACACCTTC
>TRBV30|-|TRBJ2-2|-
CAWSVGRAAGELFF
TGTGCCTGGAGTGTGGGCAGGGCGGCCGGGGAGCTGTTTTTT
>TRBV5-4|-|TRBJ2-5|-
CAAAASSQETQYF
TGTGCCGCAGCGGCTAGTTCCCAAGAGACCCAGTACTTC
>TRBV10-3|-|TRBJ1-1|-
CAIQRDGDTEAFF
TGTGCCATTCAGAGAGACGGGGACACTGAAGCTTTCTTT
>TRBV7-7|TRBD2|TRBJ2-6|-
CASSMAGVPQSRANVLTF
TGTGCCAGCAGCATGGCGGGAGTGCCACAAAGTCGGGCCAACGTCCTGACTTTC
>TRBV28|TRBD2|TRBJ2-3|-
CASSRLAGSRTDTQYF
TGTGCCAGCAGTCGATTAGCGGGATCTCGGACAGATACGCAGTATTTT
>TRBV4-3|-|TRBJ2-5|-
CASSHGKGATQYF
TGCGCCAGCAGCCACGGAAAAGGGGCGACCCAGTACTTC
>TRBV19|-|TRBJ1-2|-
CASSIGWSNYGYTF
TGTGCCAGTAGTATAGGTTGGAGTAACTATGGCTACACCTTC
>TRBV7-2|-|TRBJ2-7|-
CASSLVPGPYEQYF
TGTGCCAGCAGCTTAGTCCCAGGGCCCTACGAGCAGTACTTC
>TRBV6-5|-|TRBJ2-2|-
CASSYSDTFTGELFF
TGTGCCAGCAGTTACTCTGACACCTTCACCGGGGAGCTGTTTTTT
>TRBV5-1|TRBD2|TRBJ2-7|few
CASSLSIGTSGREQYF
TGCGCCAGCAGCTTGTCAATCGGGACTAGCGGGCGGGAGCAGTACTTC
>TRBV7-2|-|TRBJ2-3|-
CASSIGLLAQYF
TGTGCCAGCAGCATTGGACTTCTAGCGCAGTATTTT
>TRBV15|-|TRBJ2-5|-
CATSRVEGEKETQYF
TGTGCCACCAGCAGAGTGGAGGGAGAAAAAGAGACCCAGTACTTC
>TRBV28|-|TRBJ2-1|-
CASSTPRGSSIQNEQFF
TGTGCCAGCAGTACTCCGAGGGGGTCTTCCATACAGAATGAGCAGTTCTTC
>TRBV20-1|-|TRBJ1-5|few
CSASHSSSLHF
TGCAGTGCTAGCCATTCCAGTTCCTTACATTTT
>TRBV5-5|-|TRBJ2-5|-
CASSLVADLSGTQYF
TGTGCCAGCAGCTTGGTTGCGGACCTCTCAGGGACTCAGTACTTC
>TRBV19|TRBD2|TRBJ2-1|-
CASSILAGGANEQFF
TGTGCCAGTAGTATTCTAGCGGGAGGAGCCAATGAGCAGTTCTTC
>TRBV15|-|TRBJ2-6|-
CATSRDRGRGSSGANVLTF
TGTGCCACCAGCAGAGATCGAGGCAGGGGAAGCTCTGGGGCCAACGTCCTGACTTTC
>TRBV7-2|TRBD2|TRBJ2-7|-
CASSFQTGLAVFEQYF
TGTGCCAGCAGCTTCCAGACGGGACTAGCGGTTTTTGAGCAGTACTTC
>TRBV18|-|TRBJ1-1|-
CASSPGGAENTEAFF
TGTGCCAGCTCACCGGGGGGGGCGGAGAACACTGAAGCTTTCTTT
>TRBV28|-|TRBJ1-5|-
CASGRDKGLLQPQHF
TGTGCCAGCGGAAGAGATAAGGGACTCCTGCAGCCCCAGCATTTT
>TRBV4-2|-|TRBJ2-7|-
CASSRTDIAYEQYF
TGTGCCAGCAGCCGAACGGACATCGCCTACGAGCAGTACTTC
>TRBV28|-|TRBJ2-6|-
CASHPHGDKRHSGANVLTF
TGTGCCAGCCACCCTCACGGGGACAAACGACACTCTGGGGCCAACGTCCTGACTTTC
>TRBV7-9|-|TRBJ2-1|-
CASSLVAHLSSYNEQFF
TGTGCCAGCAGCTTAGTCGCGCACCTGAGCTCCTACAATGAGCAGTTCTTC
>TRBV7-2|TRBD1|TRBJ1-5|few
CASSPGGSGTNQPQHF
TGTGCCAGCAGCCCAGGGGGGTCCGGGACTAATCAGCCCCAGCATTTT
>TRBV6-8|-|TRBJ2-7|-
CASSYSPRIYEQYF
TGTGCCAGCAGTTACTCCCCTAGGATCTACGAGCAGTACTTC